This T cell receptor (beta chain) was profiled in a study of blood T cell repertoires in COVID-19. Overall study context: The United States, Italy and Spain supplied acute and convalescent COVID-19 samples. T cells, B-cell-depleted T cells, or PBMCs supplied cDNA or gDNA.

The CDR3 sequence is 15 residues long. The V and J ends lost 3 bases and 3 bases, in that order; junction bases with no gene match: 4. The germline V gene encodes CDR1 MDHEN and CDR2 SYDVKM. In the authors' workflow: Cell counts per sample came from amplifying reference gene primers. Profiled with immunoSEQ multiplex PCR; TCRdb holds only in-frame clones, not every one. V and J calls and clone size are those listed in that table; D and trimming were worked out from the DNA. Here the sample spans about 400,000 clones, around 89% being singletons. The sequence derives from a woman aged 30 to 39 with acute or convalescent COVID-19. V usage is TRBV28 and J usage is TRBJ2-1; 8 bases line up with TRBD2. Input material: peripheral blood. The CDR3 DNA is TGTGCCAGCAGTTTTCCGGGACTAGTCTACAATGAGCAGTTCTTC. Translation: CASSFPGLVYNEQFF.